The entry that follows covers one TCR beta chain sequence. No antigen is known for it. The sample originates from a study of CD8 T cells in ankylosing spondylitis. Whole-study findings and limits: There was a TCR beta motif, made of several highly homologous variants, that appeared characteristic of ankylosing spondylitis blood. Some motif variants were previously reported in reactive arthritis synovial fluid and blood.

With molecular barcodes, quantitative 5'-RACE was used to make the TCR beta libraries. A single record per CDR3 protein comes from TCRdb applying MiXCR to the 5' RACE reads. The data show fewer than 450,000 distinct CDR3 sequences, roughly 15% seen once. CDR1 and CDR2 (germline): SGHTA, FQGNSA. V lost 1 base and J 1 base, leaving 4 bases between the germline ends. CDR3 length equals 14 residues. The receptor comes from a male donor with ankylosing spondylitis. This rearrangement joins TRBV7-2 to TRBJ1-4; D is uncertain. Sequencing was done on a sample of blood, either unsorted or a sorted T cell fraction (not recorded which). The CDR3 DNA reads TGTGCCAGCAGCTTAGGGGAAACTAATGAAAAACTGTTTTTT. Its protein product is CASSLGETNEKLFF.